The 30 T cell receptor beta chains given below trace back to one sample, sequenced in a study of spatial heterogeneity in lung cancer. A single record per CDR3 protein comes from TCRdb applying MiXCR to the 5' RACE reads. The data hold roughly 120,000 distinct CDR3 sequences, with 10% to 15% observed a single time. Time point defined: blood at routine non-recurrence follow-up after resection. Whole RNA, which was extracted from tumor, nontumor lung tissue or frozen PBMC, was sequenced without any cell sorting. The material was PBMCs, obtained at follow-up. The source is a male donor with early-stage non-small cell lung cancer.

This clonotype was found many times. The chain has TRBV29-1 and TRBJ2-3; 10 bases are a match to TRBD2. The CDR3 has 14 residues. The germline CDR1 and CDR2 sequences are SQVTM and ANQGSEA. The trim removed 7 bases at V and 1 base at J, leaving 5 bases unmatched. The CDR3 DNA is TGCAGCGAGGCTAGCGGGGGAGGCACAGATACGCAGTATTTT. It codes for CSEASGGGTDTQYF.

The gene calls are TRBV10-3 and TRBJ2-5; tentative D call: TRBD2 (6 bases). V lost 4 bases, J lost 4 bases, and 10 bases lay in between. Germline V gives CDR1 ENHRY, CDR2 SYGVKD. The CDR3 length is 13 residues. CDR3 amino acids: CAISAGGRETQYF. The CDR3 DNA reads TGTGCCATCAGTGCCGGGGGAAGAGAGACCCAGTACTTC.

This clonotype has a handful of counts. The DNA of the CDR3 is TGTGCCACGACCGAAGGGCCTAGCTCCTACAATGAGCAGTTCTTC. Its protein is CATTEGPSSYNEQFF. The chain joins TRBV24-1 to TRBJ2-1; no clear D gene. CDR3 size: 15 residues. The V gene's germline CDR1 is KGHDR and CDR2 SFDVKD. Trimming pared 10 bases from V and 0 bases from J, leaving 15 bases between.

The chain combines TRBV9 with TRBJ2-6, with 10 bases fitting TRBD1. Germline V CDR1 and CDR2: SGDLS, YYNGEE. The V segment lost 0 bases and the J segment 0 bases; nucleotides outside the gene matches: 0. This CDR3 has 17 residues. Written as DNA, the CDR3 is TGTGCCAGCAGCGTAGGGGACAGGGGCTCTGGGGCCAACGTCCTGACTTTC. Protein product: CASSVGDRGSGANVLTF.

The chain combines TRBV7-2 with TRBJ2-5; 16 nucleotides agree with TRBD2. Per germline, CDR1 SGHTA and CDR2 FQGNSA. The CDR3 sequence is 18 residues long. J was trimmed by 6 bases and V by 0 bases; bases with no gene match: 7. CDR3 nucleotide sequence: TGTGCCAGCAGCTTAGCCGGGACTAGCGGGGGGGCCCGGCAGACCCAGTACTTC. Amino acid sequence: CASSLAGTSGGARQTQYF. Based on the CDR3 plus reference TRBV7-2 and TRBJ2-5, the full variable domain is GAGVSQSPSNKVTEKGKDVELRCDPISGHTALYWYRQSLGQGLEFLIYFQGNSAPDKSGLPSDRFSAERTGGSVSTLTIQRTQQEDSAVYLCASSLAGTSGGARQTQYFGPGTRLLVL.

This clonotype was seen repeatedly, ten times or more. V usage is TRBV4-1 and J usage is TRBJ2-1; maybe TRBD1 (6 bases). V was clipped by 1 base and J by 10 bases, with 17 bases between them. Germline V gene lookup returns CDR1 MGHRA and CDR2 YSYEKL. The CDR3 contains 15 residues. The CDR3 region is CASSQGTALVGEQFF. CDR3 sequence (DNA): TGCGCCAGCAGCCAAGGGACAGCTTTGGTCGGAGAGCAGTTCTTC.

This clonotype was seen more than once but under ten times. CDR3 bases: TGTGCCAGCAGCACGGGACAGGCGCAATCCGAGCAGTACTTC. Amino acids: CASSTGQAQSEQYF. The chain uses TRBV12-3 or TRBV12-4 and TRBJ2-7; the match to TRBD1 covers 8 bases. The length of the CDR3 is 14 residues. V dropped 6 bases and J dropped 6; count of bases not matched to a gene: 10.

This clonotype was counted many times. The chain couples TRBV7-6 to TRBJ1-1, with D possibly TRBD1 on 5 matching bases. CDR3 length: 13 amino acids. With 5 bases removed from V and 2 bases from J, the gap between germline ends came to 9 bases. Germline V gives CDR1 SGHVS, CDR2 FNYEAQ. The CDR3 region is CASSAGQNTEAFF. The CDR3 coding sequence is TGTGCCAGCAGCGCTGGACAAAACACTGAAGCTTTCTTT.

This clonotype showed up just a few times. V is TRBV7-2 and J is TRBJ2-2, with D possibly matching TRBD1 (5 bases). Trimming shortened V by 4 bases and J by 6 bases, and 18 bases separated the two germline ends. The CDR3 is 16 amino acids. Germline CDR1 is SGHTA and CDR2 is FQGNSA. The CDR3, as DNA: TGTGCCAGCAGCTATCGACAGACCCCAGAGGCCGGGGAGCTGTTTTTT. Its protein product is CASSYRQTPEAGELFF.

In this sample, this clonotype turned up many times. This chain joins TRBV7-2 and TRBJ2-7, with TRBD1 identical over 12 bases. V was clipped by 4 bases and J by 7 bases; unmatched bases: 5. The CDR3 contains 14 residues. Germline CDR1 SGHTA, CDR2 FQGNSA. The chain's CDR3 is CASSSGQGAREQYF. For the CDR3, the DNA is TGTGCCAGCAGCTCGGGACAGGGGGCGCGGGAGCAGTACTTC.

The table lists this clonotype with a few counts. Written as DNA, the CDR3 is TGTGCCACCTCCACAGGGATAGGATATCAGCCCCAGCATTTT. Amino acid sequence: CATSTGIGYQPQHF. The rearrangement joins TRBV2 to TRBJ1-5; D possibly corresponds to TRBD1 (6 bases). Trimming took off 10 bases at V and 5 bases at J, with 18 bases between the two ends. Germline V gene data show CDR1 as SNHLY and CDR2 as FYNNEI. This CDR3 contains 14 residues.

In this sample, this clonotype turned up many times. The rearrangement uses TRBV20-1 and TRBJ2-4; TRBD2 agrees at 13 bases. The CDR3 sequence is 14 residues long. With V trimmed by 6 bases and J by 10 bases, 9 bases remained unmatched. Germline CDR1 DFQATT, CDR2 SNEGSKA (reference sequence). The CDR3, as DNA: TGCAGTGCAAAGACTACTAGCGGGGGGGAGATTCAGTACTTC. This sequence encodes CSAKTTSGGEIQYF.

This clonotype has at least ten counts. This chain's CDR3 is CASSRGTTSQGGYTF. The DNA of the CDR3 is TGTGCCAGCAGCCGCGGGACAACCTCCCAGGGAGGCTACACCTTC. The chain links TRBV4-2 to TRBJ1-2; TRBD1 is a possible D gene (6 bases). The CDR3 consists of 15 residues. V was clipped by 4 bases and J by 8 bases, with 20 bases between them. From germline, CDR1 is LGHNA and CDR2 YNFKEQ.

This clonotype has more than one count but fewer than ten. This sequence joins TRBV7-2 and TRBJ2-3; D unclear. CDR1 is SGHTA, CDR2 FQGNSA, per germline. The CDR3 contains 9 residues. Trimming pared 5 bases from V and 12 bases from J, leaving 6 bases between. The CDR3 sequence is CASSQVQYF. In DNA, the CDR3 is TGTGCCAGCAGCCAAGTCCAGTATTTT. Together with reference TRBV7-2 and TRBJ2-3, the CDR3 gives the full variable domain: GAGVSQSPSNKVTEKGKDVELRCDPISGHTALYWYRQSLGQGLEFLIYFQGNSAPDKSGLPSDRFSAERTGGSVSTLTIQRTQQEDSAVYLCASSQVQYFGPGTRLTVL.

This clonotype has just a few counts. This sequence joins TRBV12-3 or TRBV12-4 and TRBJ2-4, with 7 bases fitting TRBD1. With V trimmed by 5 bases and J by 0 bases, 4 bases remained unmatched. CDR3 size: 15 residues. In DNA, the CDR3 is TGTGCCAGCAGTCCCACAGGGGTAGCCAAAAACATTCAGTACTTC. Translated, it gives CASSPTGVAKNIQYF.

This clonotype was seen repeatedly, ten times or more. The chain joins TRBV4-1 to TRBJ1-4, with a tentative D call TRBD1 (5 bases). The CDR3 totals 15 residues. V lost 3 bases and J lost 11, with 19 bases in between. CDR1 and CDR2 from the germline V gene are MGHRA and YSYEKL. CDR3 DNA sequence: TGCGCCAGCAGCCAGTTAAGTAGGGGAGGAAAGAAACTGTTTTTT. As protein: CASSQLSRGGKKLFF.

This clonotype has a count of ten or more. The chain links TRBV9 to TRBJ1-3; D ambiguous. CDR1 is SGDLS and CDR2 is YYNGEE in the germline V gene. The V end lost 3 bases, the J end lost 0 bases, and 13 bases lay between the germline ends. The CDR3 sequence is 16 residues long. CDR3 nucleotides: TGTGCCAGCAGCGCCAGCCCCTCGACCTCTGGAAACACCATATATTTT. Amino acid sequence: CASSASPSTSGNTIYF.

This clonotype showed up many times. The CDR3 protein is CASSLSTGNQPQHF. The CDR3 DNA follows: TGTGCCAGCAGCCTCTCGACAGGTAATCAGCCCCAGCATTTT. The chain joins TRBV6-2 or TRBV6-3 to TRBJ1-5, with D perhaps TRBD1 (6 bases). This CDR3 is built from 14 residues. Trimming left V 6 bases short and J 4 bases short, with 13 bases between. Per germline, CDR1 MNHEY and CDR2 SVGEGT.

This clonotype was seen many times. J is TRBJ2-2 and V is TRBV30; no reliable D call. The V and J ends lost 6 bases and 0 bases respectively, with 14 bases between them. The V gene's germline CDR1 is GTSNPN and CDR2 SVGIG (reference sequence). This CDR3 comprises 15 residues. CDR3 nucleotide sequence: TGTGCCTGCCCCGATCACAGTTCGAACACCGGGGAGCTGTTTTTT. Translation: CACPDHSSNTGELFF.

This clonotype was recorded a few times. The gene calls are TRBV5-5 and TRBJ1-5, with a tentative D call TRBD1 (6 bases). The CDR3 is 15 residues long. Germline CDR1 SGHKS, CDR2 YYEKEE (reference sequence). Trimming took 3 bases from V and 2 from J, leaving 12 bases between them. For the CDR3, the DNA is TGTGCCAGCAGCTCCGACAGGAGGGGCAATCAGCCCCAGCATTTT. It is translated as CASSSDRRGNQPQHF. Using reference TRBV5-5 and TRBJ1-5 for the parts outside the CDR3, the full variable domain is DAGVTQSPTHLIKTRGQQVTLRCSPISGHKSVSWYQQVLGQGPQFIFQYYEKEERGRGNFPDRFSARQFPNYSSELNVNALLLGDSALYLCASSSDRRGNQPQHFGDGTRLSIL.

The table lists this clonotype with many counts. This chain connects TRBV6-5 to TRBJ2-7, with 10 bases aligning to TRBD2. The CDR3 totals 14 residues. V dropped 6 bases and J dropped 0; count of bases not matched to a gene: 2. Germline values: CDR1 MNHEY, CDR2 SVGAGI. CDR3 in amino acids: CASRGLADSYEQYF. CDR3 coding DNA: TGTGCCAGCAGAGGACTAGCGGACTCCTACGAGCAGTACTTC.

This clonotype was detected many times. The genes are TRBV29-1 and TRBJ2-1, with 9 positions matching TRBD1. CDR1 is SQVTM and CDR2 is ANQGSEA in the germline V gene. Trimming removed 6 bases from V and 1 base from J; junction bases left unmatched: 10. The CDR3 has 16 residues. This CDR3 is CSVGPTGGRSYNEQFF. In nucleotides, the CDR3 is TGCAGCGTGGGGCCGACAGGGGGGAGGTCCTACAATGAGCAGTTCTTC.

This clonotype was found many times. This chain connects TRBV5-8 to TRBJ2-3, with 11 nucleotides matching TRBD2. The CDR3 extends over 17 amino acids. J lost 6 bases, V lost 0 bases, and 9 bases had no gene match. The V gene's germline CDR1 is SGHTS and CDR2 YDEGEE. CDR3 sequence reads: CASSLGLAGGPGDTQYF. DNA for the CDR3: TGTGCCAGCAGCTTGGGATTAGCGGGGGGGCCTGGTGATACGCAGTATTTT.

The rearrangement links TRBV5-8 to TRBJ1-5, with 7 nucleotides matching TRBD1. The CDR3 runs 13 residues. Germline CDR1 is SGHTS and CDR2 is YDEGEE. With V trimmed by 4 bases and J by 7 bases, 5 bases remained unmatched. CDR3 region: CASSETGRQPQHF. The DNA for the CDR3 is TGTGCCAGCAGCGAGACAGGGCGCCAGCCCCAGCATTTT.

The chain carries TRBV6-5 and TRBJ2-7; D is unclear. In germline, CDR1 is MNHEY, CDR2 SVGAGI. The CDR3 consists of 15 residues. The germline V and J ends were trimmed by 7 bases and 4 bases, with 20 bases remaining between them. The CDR3 DNA reads as TGTGCCAGCACCCCAGCCGCCACGTCCCAATACGAGCAGTACTTC. It specifies CASTPAATSQYEQYF.

The sample holds many counts of this clonotype. The chain carries TRBV29-1 and TRBJ1-1, with TRBD1 matching 9 bases. The CDR3 runs 13 residues. Germline loops: CDR1 SQVTM, CDR2 ANQGSEA. Germline trimming cut 6 bases from V and 4 bases from J; bases unmatched to any gene: 6. The CDR3 is CSVGGQGGTEAFF. The CDR3 DNA reads TGCAGCGTGGGGGGACAGGGAGGCACTGAAGCTTTCTTT.

V and J are TRBV5-1 and TRBJ2-7; 10 bases match TRBD1. Germline CDR1 is SGHRS and CDR2 is YFSETQ. V was pared by 2 bases and J by 3 bases, with 2 bases of the junction left unmatched. There are 14 residues in the CDR3. The CDR3 nucleotides read TGCGCCAGCAGCTTCCGGGACAGGGGCTACGAGCAGTACTTC. It translates to CASSFRDRGYEQYF.

The chain combines TRBV9 with TRBJ2-1, with a tentative D call TRBD2 (5 bases). The CDR3 has 15 residues. Trimming shortened V by 5 bases and J by 0 bases, and 12 bases separated the two germline ends. The V gene's germline CDR1 is SGDLS and CDR2 YYNGEE. The CDR3 sequence is CASSSSGSSYNEQFF. The CDR3 DNA follows: TGTGCCAGCAGTTCCTCGGGGAGCTCCTACAATGAGCAGTTCTTC.

The V call is TRBV6-5, the J call TRBJ1-3; possibly TRBD1 for D (5 bases). Germline V CDR1 and CDR2: MNHEY, SVGAGI. V shed 4 bases and J shed 0 bases, with 10 bases lying between them. This CDR3 spans 15 amino acids. CDR3 in DNA: TGTGCCAGCAGTTCCCCGGGGGGCTCTGGAAACACCATATATTTT. It encodes CASSSPGGSGNTIYF.

This sequence joins TRBV27 and TRBJ2-3; D gene uncertain. Germline V lookup: CDR1 MNHEY, CDR2 SMNVEV (reference sequence). Deletions cut 7 bases from V and 2 bases from J, with 16 bases between. This CDR3 spans 15 amino acids. The CDR3 loop reads CASKLLLPATDTQYF. CDR3 nucleotide sequence: TGTGCCAGCAAATTATTACTCCCTGCCACAGATACGCAGTATTTT.